Below are 30 T cell receptor beta chains sequenced from a single sample in a study of OX40 agonist ivuxolimab in advanced cancers. Sequenced by immunoSEQ multiplex PCR; TCRdb stores in-frame clones only, minus some. The sample lists more than 50,000 clones; about nine tenths were seen once. The specimen was CD4+ or CD8+ T cells sorted from blood, collected in a trial of the OX40 agonist ivuxolimab. Receptors originate from an adult with an advanced solid tumor such as melanoma, head and neck, liver or kidney cancer.

The gene calls are TRBV5-1 and TRBJ2-2; no clear D gene. CDR3 size: 14 residues. Between the trimmed V and J ends, which lost 1 base and 3 bases, there was a span of 7 bases. In germline, CDR1 is SGHRS, CDR2 YFSETQ. This CDR3 is CASSLIVDTGELFF. In DNA, the CDR3 is TGCGCCAGCAGCTTGATCGTGGACACCGGGGAGCTGTTTTTT.

The chain carries TRBV2 and TRBJ2-3; perhaps TRBD2 as D (6 bases). Trimming stripped 4 bases from V and 0 bases from J, with 11 bases between. Germline loops: CDR1 SNHLY, CDR2 FYNNEI. The CDR3 runs 15 residues. The CDR3 sequence is CASSAGLQSTDTQYF. DNA for the CDR3: TGTGCCAGCAGTGCGGGACTCCAAAGCACAGATACGCAGTATTTT. The full variable domain, completed using reference TRBV2 and TRBJ2-3, is EPEVTQTPSHQVTQMGQEVILRCVPISNHLYFYWYRQILGQKVEFLVSFYNNEISEKSEIFDDQFSVERPDGSNFTLKIRSTKLEDSAMYFCASSAGLQSTDTQYFGPGTRLTVL.

The rearrangement uses TRBV15 and TRBJ1-5; D is perhaps TRBD1 (5 bases). The CDR3 covers 14 residues. CDR1 is LNHNV and CDR2 is YYDKDF in the germline V gene (reference sequence). With 6 bases removed from V and 0 bases from J, the gap between germline ends came to 9 bases. This CDR3 reads CATRGTVSNQPQHF. The CDR3 bases are TGTGCCACCAGAGGGACGGTTAGCAATCAGCCCCAGCATTTT.

This sequence joins TRBV4-3 and TRBJ1-1; weak D call: TRBD1 (6 bases). The ends were cut back, 4 bases at V and 5 bases at J, with 20 bases in the middle. This CDR3 comprises 16 residues. CDR1 and CDR2 (germline): LGHNA, YSLEER. The CDR3 reads CASSRDRRAGETEAFF. Here the CDR3 DNA reads TGCGCCAGCAGCCGAGATCGGAGGGCAGGGGAGACTGAAGCTTTCTTT.

CDR3 in amino acids: CASSQDRASNQPQHF. The CDR3 coding sequence is TGTGCCAGCAGTCAGGACAGGGCGAGCAATCAGCCCCAGCATTTT. The rearrangement uses TRBV6-6 and TRBJ1-5; 8 bases agree with TRBD1. This CDR3 has 15 amino acids. Germline lookup yields CDR1 MNHNY and CDR2 SVGAGI (reference sequence). Germline trimming cut 5 bases from V and 1 base from J; bases unmatched to any gene: 4.

This chain uses TRBV11-2 with TRBJ1-1, with D perhaps matching TRBD1 (5 bases). The germline V and J ends were trimmed by 5 bases and 5 bases, with 15 bases remaining between them. The CDR3 length is 14 residues. Germline CDR1 and CDR2: SGHAT and FQNNGV. The CDR3 nucleotides read TGTGCCAGCAGCAGCGCGCAGGGTAGAACTGAAGCTTTCTTT. Translation gives CASSSAQGRTEAFF. The full variable domain, completed using reference TRBV11-2 and TRBJ1-1, is EAGVAQSPRYKIIEKRQSVAFWCNPISGHATLYWYQQILGQGPKLLIQFQNNGVVDDSQLPKDRFSAERLKGVDSTLKIQPAKLEDSAVYLCASSSAQGRTEAFFGQGTRLTVV.

This chain joins TRBV13 and TRBJ1-4; no clear D. CDR3 length equals 15 residues. V was trimmed by 4 bases and J by 8 bases, leaving 17 bases between them. From germline, CDR1 is PRHDT and CDR2 FYEKMQ (reference sequence). CDR3 loop: CASSYRVPSREKLFF. As DNA, the CDR3 is TGTGCCAGCAGCTATCGGGTCCCGTCGAGAGAAAAACTGTTTTTT.

This clone was recorded once. Relative to the germline gene, one junction end is altered; a read error may explain this. The V gene is TRBV5-1, the J gene TRBJ1-2, with TRBD1 matching over 7 bases. The germline V gene encodes CDR1 SGHRS and CDR2 YFSETQ. CDR3 length equals 13 residues. The CDR3 DNA follows: TGCGCCAGCAGATTGGAGGGGGCTGATGGCTACACCTTC. It yields the protein CASRLEGADGYTF.

The chain recombines TRBV6-5 with TRBJ1-5; 7 bases match TRBD1. Germline CDR1 reads MNHEY; CDR2 reads SVGAGI. After removal of 2 bases from V and 3 bases from J, the junction contained 4 bases not matched to a gene. The CDR3 loop spans 15 amino acids. In nucleotides, the CDR3 is TGTGCCAGCAGTTACGGGACAGCCTACAATCAGCCCCAGCATTTT. It codes for CASSYGTAYNQPQHF.

The chain is built from TRBV4-1 and TRBJ2-2; 7 bases line up with TRBD1. Germline V gene sequence: CDR1 MGHRA, CDR2 YSYEKL. This CDR3 region has 14 residues. J was trimmed by 8 bases and V by 8 bases; bases with no gene match: 11. CDR3 sequence (DNA): TGCGCCAGCGGGGAAGGGGGCGATGCTGGGGAGCTGTTTTTT. Encoded protein: CASGEGGDAGELFF.

This clone is a singleton in its sample. V is TRBV5-6 and J is TRBJ2-7, with a weak D call TRBD1 (5 bases). Per germline, CDR1 SGHDT and CDR2 YYEEEE. The V and J ends lost 1 base and 1 base respectively, with 12 bases between them. The CDR3 runs 15 residues. CDR3 DNA sequence: TGTGCCAGCAGCTTGCAGGGTCTTAGGTCCTACGAGCAGTACTTC. Protein: CASSLQGLRSYEQYF.

This clone has a handful of counts. CDR3 sequence reads: CASIGTGTNYGYTF. The CDR3 DNA reads as TGTGCCAGCATAGGGACGGGGACTAACTATGGCTACACCTTC. The J gene is TRBJ1-2, the V gene TRBV7-9, with D tentatively TRBD1 (5 bases). The V gene's germline CDR1 is SEHNR and CDR2 FQNEAQ (reference sequence). V lost 7 bases, J lost 0 bases, and 12 bases lay in between. CDR3 size: 14 residues.

Only one count was recorded for this clone. The chain uses TRBV6-1 and TRBJ1-1; D gene unclear. CDR1 MNHNS and CDR2 SASEGT come from the germline V gene. This CDR3 spans 15 amino acids. Trimming took off 6 bases at V and 3 bases at J, with 17 bases between the two ends. This CDR3 is CASSKPPPGDTEAFF. The CDR3 nucleotides read TGTGCCAGCAGCAAGCCTCCTCCGGGAGACACTGAAGCTTTCTTT.

This clone was detected a few times. The chain uses TRBV5-1 and TRBJ2-5; weak D call: TRBD2 (6 bases). Trimming left V 8 bases short and J 5 bases short, with 19 bases between. CDR3 size: 14 residues. Germline V gives CDR1 SGHRS, CDR2 YFSETQ. The CDR3 region is CASGPGLLGETQYF. The CDR3 coding sequence is TGCGCCAGTGGACCGGGACTCCTGGGGGAGACCCAGTACTTC.

A remark on this clone: One end of the junction does not line up with germline, which may come from a read error. The rearrangement uses TRBV18 and TRBJ1-5; no reliable D call. This CDR3 is 15 amino acids long. CDR1 and CDR2 (germline): KGHSH, LQKENI. The CDR3 protein is CTSSPFIDSNQPQHF. CDR3 nucleotide sequence: TGTACCAGCTCACCCTTCATAGATAGCAATCAGCCCCAGCATTTT.

The chain carries TRBV7-2 and TRBJ2-1, with D hard to call. V gave up 1 base and J gave up 7 bases, with 11 bases separating them. The germline gives CDR1 SGHTA, CDR2 FQGNSA. This CDR3 spans 14 amino acids. CDR3 amino acids: CASSLGSMENEQFF. Written as DNA, the CDR3 is TGTGCCAGCAGCTTAGGGTCTATGGAAAATGAGCAGTTCTTC.

This clone came up a few times. This chain links TRBV6-5 with TRBJ1-1; a weak D match, TRBD1 (6 bases). Germline loops: CDR1 MNHEY, CDR2 SVGAGI. Trimming took off 8 bases at V and 1 base at J, with 8 bases between the two ends. This CDR3 is 12 amino acids long. The CDR3 DNA follows: TGTGCCAGCCACAGGGAGAACACTGAAGCTTTCTTT. Amino acids: CASHRENTEAFF.

This chain joins TRBV18 and TRBJ2-5, with a tentative D call TRBD1 (5 bases). Germline CDR1 is KGHSH and CDR2 is LQKENI. V lost 4 bases, J lost 2 bases, and 11 bases lay in between. The CDR3 extends over 14 amino acids. The CDR3 reads CASSRRGGQETQYF. The CDR3, as DNA: TGTGCCAGCTCACGTAGGGGTGGGCAAGAGACCCAGTACTTC.

V and J are TRBV18 and TRBJ2-5, with D unclear. The CDR3 is 15 residues long. In germline, CDR1 is KGHSH, CDR2 LQKENI. V shed 2 bases and J shed 2 bases, with 12 bases lying between them. CDR3 residues: CASSPGNTAQETQYF. The CDR3, as DNA: TGTGCCAGCTCACCAGGGAACACAGCTCAAGAGACCCAGTACTTC.

The chain is built from TRBV6-5 and TRBJ2-1; 14 nucleotides match TRBD2. Germline lookup yields CDR1 MNHEY and CDR2 SVGAGI. The ends lost 4 bases at V and 6 bases at J; junction bases unmatched: 5. This CDR3 spans 16 amino acids. The DNA of the CDR3 is TGTGCCAGCAGTTGGACTAGCGGGAGGATTGGCAATGAGCAGTTCTTC. This translates into CASSWTSGRIGNEQFF.

The chain links TRBV18 to TRBJ1-5; D perhaps matches TRBD1 (5 bases). The CDR3 is 14 amino acids. V was trimmed by 6 bases and J by 4 bases, leaving 13 bases between them. CDR1 is KGHSH and CDR2 is LQKENI in the germline V gene. CDR3 nucleotides: TGTGCCAGCTCCCTCGACAGCCGGAATCAGCCCCAGCATTTT. Protein product: CASSLDSRNQPQHF.

The chain links TRBV4-3 to TRBJ1-3; D not certain. Germline assignment: CDR1 LGHNA and CDR2 YSLEER. CDR3 length equals 14 residues. Deletions cut 0 bases from V and 4 bases from J, with 7 bases between. CDR3 sequence: CASSQDEKGNTIYF. The CDR3 DNA reads as TGCGCCAGCAGCCAAGACGAGAAAGGAAACACCATATATTTT.

This clone was detected once. This chain connects TRBV5-1 to TRBJ1-2; D might be TRBD1 (5 bases). With 4 bases removed from V and 8 bases from J, the gap between germline ends came to 21 bases. Germline V gene data show CDR1 as SGHRS and CDR2 as YFSETQ. This CDR3 is built from 15 residues. The CDR3 sequence: CASSALGGTAQGYTF. In DNA form, the CDR3 reads TGCGCCAGCAGCGCCTTGGGGGGGACGGCACAGGGCTACACCTTC.

This clone was seen a single time. The gene calls are TRBV4-2 and TRBJ2-5; 13 nucleotides line up with TRBD2. The junction had 4 bases not matched to a gene; V was cut back by 1 base and J by 2 bases. CDR3 length: 17 residues. Per germline, CDR1 LGHNA and CDR2 YNFKEQ. The CDR3 loop reads CASSQAGTSGMQETQYF. DNA of the CDR3: TGTGCCAGCAGCCAAGCCGGGACTAGCGGGATGCAAGAGACCCAGTACTTC.

The J gene is TRBJ1-3, the V gene TRBV10-3, with D tentatively TRBD1 (6 bases). Trimming left V 6 bases short and J 2 bases short, with 11 bases between. The CDR3 runs to 14 residues. From germline, CDR1 is ENHRY and CDR2 SYGVKD. The CDR3 loop is CAISPQGTGNTIYF. The CDR3 nucleotides are TGTGCCATCAGCCCACAGGGAACTGGAAACACCATATATTTT.

The genes are TRBV7-9 and TRBJ1-1; tentative D call: TRBD1 (6 bases). Deletions cut 5 bases from V and 2 bases from J, with 15 bases between. This CDR3 contains 15 residues. Germline-derived CDR1 and CDR2 are SEHNR and FQNEAQ (reference sequence). The CDR3 sequence is CASSGPGQENTEAFF. The CDR3 nucleotides are TGTGCCAGCAGCGGACCGGGACAAGAAAACACTGAAGCTTTCTTT.

The genes are TRBV20-1 and TRBJ2-3; D is uncertain. V was pared by 0 bases and J by 6 bases, with 4 bases between. The CDR3 is 11 amino acids. CDR1 is DFQATT and CDR2 is SNEGSKA in the germline V gene (reference sequence). CDR3 region: CSARERDTQYF. CDR3 sequence (DNA): TGCAGTGCTAGAGAACGTGATACGCAGTATTTT.

This clone was seen only a few times. J is TRBJ1-6 and V is TRBV28; TRBD1 agrees at 7 bases. The CDR3 has 16 residues. CDR1 is MDHEN, CDR2 SYDVKM, per germline. Trimming took 6 bases from V and 10 from J; bases not matched to a gene: 15. The CDR3 DNA reads TGTGCCAGCAGCTGGGGGTCTTCGACAGGGCGCTCACCCCTCCACTTT. It encodes CASSWGSSTGRSPLHF.

J is TRBJ2-1 and V is TRBV29-1; D may correspond to TRBD1 or TRBD2 (5 bases each). The CDR3 spans 14 residues. Per germline, CDR1 SQVTM and CDR2 ANQGSEA. Trimming left V 4 bases short and J 4 bases short, with 14 bases between. The CDR3 DNA sequence: TGCAGCGTTGCTGGGACCATAGGGTACAATGAGCAGTTCTTC. Translating gives CSVAGTIGYNEQFF.

In nucleotides, the CDR3 is TGCAGCGTTCGCGATACTAGCCCAGATACGCAGTATTTT. This translates into CSVRDTSPDTQYF. The chain joins TRBV29-1 to TRBJ2-3, with a possible D match to TRBD2 (6 bases). In germline, CDR1 is SQVTM, CDR2 ANQGSEA. V lost 5 bases and J lost 4, with 13 bases in between. The CDR3 is made up of 13 amino acids.